These T cell receptor beta chains were read from a single sample in a study of blood T cells in healthy people across ages. TCRdb reprocessed the 5' RACE reads via MiXCR and lists one record per CDR3 protein. The repertoire includes 1.5 million to 2 million distinct CDR3 sequences, roughly 27% of them detected once, and roughly 8% sits in the top ten. Sequenced sample: blood. The receptor set was obtained from a woman aged 25 to 39 in good health. The CDR3 runs from the conserved cysteine through the conserved F or W. Each record gives: CDR3 protein, V gene.

CSVESPGMGNEAFF,TRBV29-1
CASSRATNEKLFF,TRBV18
CASSYGQGANTGELFF,TRBV7-9
CASSVEAGSLETQYF,TRBV9
CASSFGGASTDTQYF,TRBV5-1
CSARDGGQGDVYGYTF,TRBV20-1
CASSLLGAINEQFF,TRBV7-9
CAWSLTVGNEQFF,TRBV30
CASSAVAAAGSEQFF,TRBV7-3
CSAPDRVHGYTF,TRBV20-1
CASRPPGTWETQYF,TRBV12-3/TRBV12-4
CASSPGTGEDEKLFF,TRBV7-8
CASSWGQGKGGYTF,TRBV5-6
CASSQVGGGRYEQYF,TRBV4-1
CASSFIAGGTTDAQYF,TRBV12-3/TRBV12-4
CASRPPGYQPQHF,TRBV28